This passage covers 27 T cell receptor beta chains from one sample sequenced in a study of a mutant IDH1 vaccine in newly diagnosed glioma. Assay: immunoSEQ multiplex PCR; the TCRdb copy retains only in-frame clones and omits some. The sample records some 33,000 clones, roughly three quarters being singletons. These receptors' antigens are unknown. Time point here: week 35, safety follow-up. Doses comprised 300 ug of mutant IDH1 20-mer peptide each, plus topical imiquimod. The material sequenced was PBMCs, taken from a glioma patient whose treatment included an IDH1 peptide vaccine. The origin of the receptors is a woman under 40 with glioma. Some clones in this sample may be carry-over from other donors' samples.

The rearrangement uses TRBV27 and TRBJ1-1; the D is unclear. The CDR3 length is 14 residues. Germline CDR1 MNHEY, CDR2 SMNVEV (reference sequence). The ends were cut back, 3 bases at V and 0 bases at J, with 8 bases in the middle. In nucleotides, the CDR3 is TGTGCCAGCAGTTTGGGTTACCTGAACACTGAAGCTTTCTTT. Protein product: CASSLGYLNTEAFF.

The V gene is TRBV9, the J gene TRBJ2-3; 7 bases line up with TRBD1. CDR1 and CDR2 (germline): SGDLS, YYNGEE. With 4 bases clipped from V and 3 bases from J, the junction kept 14 bases outside the gene matches. This CDR3 region has 17 residues. The CDR3 DNA reads TGTGCCAGCAGCCCGGGGATCTATAGGGGGCCGACAGATACGCAGTATTTT. Protein: CASSPGIYRGPTDTQYF.

In this sample, this clone turned up a few times. The CDR3 spells CASGQGVSNNEQFF. CDR3 DNA: TGTGCCAGCGGGCAGGGGGTCTCTAACAATGAGCAGTTCTTC. The J gene is TRBJ2-1, the V gene TRBV6-6; 7 bases agree with TRBD1. Trimming took 8 bases from V and 5 from J; bases not matched to a gene: 9. This CDR3 region has 14 residues. CDR1 is MNHNY and CDR2 is SVGAGI in the germline V gene (reference sequence).

This clone showed up just once. This chain joins TRBV2 and TRBJ1-5; 8 nucleotides align to TRBD1. The germline CDR1 and CDR2 sequences are SNHLY and FYNNEI. V was clipped by 9 bases and J by 2 bases; unmatched bases: 12. CDR3 length equals 16 residues. The CDR3 sequence: CASKRQGASGNQPQHF. CDR3 in DNA: TGTGCCAGTAAACGGCAGGGGGCTTCGGGCAATCAGCCCCAGCATTTT.

This clone was seen a handful of times. This chain connects TRBV20-1 to TRBJ2-5, with D possibly TRBD2 on 5 matching bases. The CDR3 is 10 amino acids. V shed 3 bases and J shed 9 bases, with 8 bases lying between them. Germline V lookup: CDR1 DFQATT, CDR2 SNEGSKA (reference sequence). The CDR3: CSARRGPQYF. Here the CDR3 DNA reads TGCAGTGCTAGGCGCGGGCCCCAGTACTTC.

The J gene is TRBJ2-1, the V gene TRBV5-6; TRBD2 matches 14 bases. The ends lost 4 bases at V and 7 bases at J; junction bases unmatched: 4. CDR1 and CDR2 (germline): SGHDT, YYEEEE. The CDR3 runs to 15 residues. The CDR3 region is CASSPGTSGRNEQFF. The CDR3 nucleotides read TGTGCCAGCAGCCCCGGGACTAGCGGGAGAAATGAGCAGTTCTTC.

The V call is TRBV7-8, the J call TRBJ1-1; D is perhaps TRBD1 (5 bases). V was cut by 6 bases and J by 3 bases, with 14 bases left in between. Looked up from germline, CDR1 is SGHVS and CDR2 is FQNEAQ. The CDR3 consists of 14 residues. DNA for the CDR3: TGTGCCAGCAGTTATCAGGGTGGGGACACTGAAGCTTTCTTT. It is translated as CASSYQGGDTEAFF.

The chain joins TRBV19 to TRBJ2-5; TRBD1 matches at 12 bases. Germline V gene lookup returns CDR1 LNHDA and CDR2 SQIVND (reference sequence). V lost 8 bases to trimming and J lost 5 bases; unmatched junction nucleotides: 6. The CDR3 consists of 14 residues. The CDR3 nucleotides are TGTGCCAGTCGGGGACAGGGGGCGTCGGAGACCCAGTACTTC. It codes for CASRGQGASETQYF.

This clone turned up a few times. V and J are TRBV6-5 and TRBJ1-1; D gene unclear. This CDR3 has 13 residues. Per the germline V gene, CDR1 is MNHEY and CDR2 is SVGAGI. Trimming removed 0 bases from V and 5 bases from J, with 7 bases in between. The CDR3 DNA reads TGTGCCAGCAGTTACTCGATCGGAACTGAAGCTTTCTTT. Translating it yields CASSYSIGTEAFF.

The chain is built from TRBV4-1 and TRBJ2-2; weak D call: TRBD1 (6 bases). The CDR3 consists of 17 residues. The ends were cut back, 0 bases at V and 6 bases at J, with 17 bases in the middle. The V gene's germline CDR1 is MGHRA and CDR2 YSYEKL. The CDR3: CASSQDGQGFISGELFF. The CDR3 nucleotides read TGCGCCAGCAGCCAAGATGGGCAGGGGTTCATTTCCGGGGAGCTGTTTTTT.

This clone showed up just once. The chain uses TRBV21-1 and TRBJ2-7; the table's D call TRBD1 went unverified against the DNA. TRBV21-1 is a pseudogene locus. The CDR3 length is 15 residues. CDR3 sequence (DNA): TGTGCCAGCAGCAAACCAGGGACAGGGATGAACGAGCAGTACTTC. This translates into CASSKPGTGMNEQYF.

CDR3 sequence reads: CASTQGMNTEAFF. The CDR3 DNA follows: TGTGCCAGCACACAGGGCATGAACACTGAAGCTTTCTTT. The V and J genes are TRBV19 and TRBJ1-1, with D possibly TRBD1 on 6 matching bases. The V and J ends lost 9 bases and 0 bases respectively, with 11 bases between them. In germline, CDR1 is LNHDA, CDR2 SQIVND (reference sequence). The CDR3 is 13 amino acids.

J is TRBJ1-1 and V is TRBV10-1; unclear D gene. This CDR3 spans 15 amino acids. V lost 0 bases to trimming and J lost 2 bases, with 10 bases between them. Germline assignment: CDR1 WNHNN and CDR2 SYGVQD (reference sequence). CDR3 bases: TGCGCCAGCAGTGAGTCGGTGGGTCTAAACACTGAAGCTTTCTTT. It encodes CASSESVGLNTEAFF.

This chain uses TRBV30 with TRBJ1-2; D is uncertain. CDR3 size: 12 residues. Germline V CDR1 and CDR2: GTSNPN, SVGIG (reference sequence). Trimming left V 0 bases short and J 2 bases short, with 4 bases between. CDR3 sequence reads: CAWSVENYGYTF. In DNA, the CDR3 is TGTGCCTGGAGTGTAGAGAACTATGGCTACACCTTC.

This clone came up a few times. This chain's CDR3 is CATSRSLQDSYEQYF. DNA for the CDR3: TGTGCCACCAGCAGATCCCTACAGGACTCCTACGAGCAGTACTTC. The rearrangement uses TRBV15 and TRBJ2-7; D is perhaps TRBD1 (5 bases). The CDR3 totals 15 residues. V was pared by 2 bases and J by 0 bases, with 11 bases between. In germline, CDR1 is LNHNV, CDR2 YYDKDF (reference sequence).

Here the CDR3 DNA reads TGTGCCAGCAGCTTAGGGACGGGCCTCTACGAGCAGTACTTC. It yields the protein CASSLGTGLYEQYF. The rearrangement uses TRBV7-9 and TRBJ2-7; unclear D gene. CDR1 and CDR2 (germline): SEHNR, FQNEAQ (reference sequence). Deletions cut 1 base from V and 3 bases from J, with 10 bases between. The CDR3 consists of 14 residues. The complete variable domain, with remaining parts taken from reference TRBV7-9 and TRBJ2-7, reads DTGVSQNPRHKITKRGQNVTFRCDPISEHNRLYWYRQTLGQGPEFLTYFQNEAQLEKSRLLSDRFSAERPKGSFSTLEIQRTEQGDSAMYLCASSLGTGLYEQYFGPGTRLTVT.

The chain links TRBV28 to TRBJ1-2; D unclear. Trimming took off 8 bases at V and 3 bases at J, with 13 bases between the two ends. CDR1 and CDR2 (germline): MDHEN, SYDVKM. This CDR3 is built from 13 residues. Written as DNA, the CDR3 is TGTGCCAGCCAGCAGTTTGAGGACTATGGCTACACCTTC. Translation gives CASQQFEDYGYTF.

To note about this clone: The DNA is left out, because the CDR3 cannot be placed on it with certainty; the CDR3 is given as TCRdb lists it. This sequence joins TRBV27 and TRBJ2-7. The CDR3 adds up to 15 amino acids, both ends counted. Per the germline V gene, CDR1 is MNHEY and CDR2 is SMNVEV (reference sequence). The CDR3 loop reads CASSLGTGLPYEQYF.

V is TRBV5-6 and J is TRBJ1-2; TRBD1 matches 9 bases. The CDR3 length is 16 residues. The ends lost 0 bases at V and 8 bases at J; junction bases unmatched: 11. Germline V gives CDR1 SGHDT, CDR2 YYEEEE. This chain's CDR3 is CASSLALRTGARGYTF. CDR3 DNA: TGTGCCAGCAGCTTGGCCCTTCGGACAGGGGCCCGGGGCTACACCTTC.

This clone was observed a single time. The V and J genes are TRBV6-1 and TRBJ1-5; TRBD1 is a possible D gene (6 bases). This CDR3 contains 16 residues. CDR1 is MNHNS, CDR2 SASEGT, per germline. V was pared by 2 bases and J by 4 bases, with 15 bases between. CDR3 nucleotide sequence: TGTGCCAGCAGTGAATGGTGGGGGGCCCGAAATCAGCCCCAGCATTTT. This codes for CASSEWWGARNQPQHF.

The chain uses TRBV5-1 and TRBJ2-5; perhaps TRBD1 as D (5 bases). From germline, CDR1 is SGHRS and CDR2 YFSETQ. The CDR3 totals 15 residues. Trimming took 3 bases from V and 5 from J, leaving 17 bases between them. The CDR3 loop reads CASSYERPRVETQYF. For the CDR3, the DNA is TGCGCCAGCAGCTACGAAAGGCCCAGGGTGGAGACCCAGTACTTC.

The chain carries TRBV30 and TRBJ1-1, with D possibly matching TRBD1 (5 bases). This CDR3 is built from 14 residues. Germline V lookup: CDR1 GTSNPN, CDR2 SVGIG (reference sequence). Deletions cut 7 bases from V and 0 bases from J, with 15 bases between. CDR3 region: CASTGTVMNTEAFF. The CDR3 DNA sequence: TGTGCCTCTACCGGGACGGTCATGAACACTGAAGCTTTCTTT.

In its sample, this clone was seen a few times. The chain employs TRBV29-1 and TRBJ1-1, with TRBD1 as a possible D gene (5 bases). The CDR3 covers 12 residues. V was cut by 6 bases and J by 4 bases, with 12 bases left in between. From germline, CDR1 is SQVTM and CDR2 ANQGSEA. In DNA, the CDR3 is TGCAGCGTGCGGCGGACACCCACTGAAGCTTTCTTT. Its translation: CSVRRTPTEAFF.

The rearrangement joins TRBV28 to TRBJ1-2, with TRBD1 as a possible D gene (5 bases). Germline CDR1 MDHEN, CDR2 SYDVKM. V was clipped by 4 bases and J by 7 bases, with 16 bases between them. This CDR3 spans 14 amino acids. CDR3 sequence (DNA): TGTGCCAGCAGTTGGGGGGTCACACAAGCTGGCTACACCTTC. Amino acid sequence: CASSWGVTQAGYTF.

The chain links TRBV6-6 to TRBJ1-3, with TRBD1 matching over 9 bases. V lost 6 bases to trimming and J lost 1 base; unmatched junction nucleotides: 7. The germline gives CDR1 MNHNY, CDR2 SVGAGI (reference sequence). There are 16 residues in the CDR3. In nucleotides, the CDR3 is TGTGCCAGCAGATCGAACGGACAGGGGTCTGGAAACACCATATATTTT. It translates to CASRSNGQGSGNTIYF.

The chain employs TRBV11-2 and TRBJ2-2, with D perhaps TRBD1 (5 bases). The CDR3 contains 14 residues. CDR1 and CDR2 from the germline V gene are SGHAT and FQNNGV. V lost 0 bases and J 4 bases, leaving 6 bases between the germline ends. The CDR3 DNA reads as TGTGCCAGCAGCTTAGACAGGGCCACCGGGGAGCTGTTTTTT. The encoded protein is CASSLDRATGELFF.

This clone was detected once. The V gene is TRBV4-1, the J gene TRBJ2-3; D is unclear. V was shortened by 0 bases and J by 1 base, with 11 bases between the two germline ends. CDR3 length: 16 residues. Looked up from germline, CDR1 is MGHRA and CDR2 is YSYEKL. The CDR3 nucleotides read TGCGCCAGCAGCCAAGAAGTCTCGACCCGCACAGATACGCAGTATTTT. This sequence encodes CASSQEVSTRTDTQYF.